Here is one TCR beta chain with its context. The data belong to a study of human T cells and chemical hapten exposure. Time point: healthy volunteer bleed at 2 weeks. Unfractionated whole blood was the source from which total RNA was extracted. Unique molecular identifiers were attached to individual cDNA molecules within the library. TCRdb re-called the RACE reads with MiXCR, one entry per CDR3 protein. This table holds 80,000 to 100,000 distinct CDR3 sequences, just under 9% found once. CDR1 is WNHNN and CDR2 is SYGVQD in the germline V gene (reference sequence). V gave up 2 bases and J gave up 6 bases; unmatched junction bases: 3. The CDR3 has 13 amino acids.

The receptor's source is a female donor in good health. Some clones in this sample may be carry-over from other donors' samples. This rearrangement joins TRBV10-1 to TRBJ2-7; 8 nucleotides match TRBD1. Sequenced: whole blood. The DNA for the CDR3 is TGCGCCAGCAGTGAGGCCGGGACAGGCGAGCAGTACTTC. Amino acid sequence: CASSEAGTGEQYF.